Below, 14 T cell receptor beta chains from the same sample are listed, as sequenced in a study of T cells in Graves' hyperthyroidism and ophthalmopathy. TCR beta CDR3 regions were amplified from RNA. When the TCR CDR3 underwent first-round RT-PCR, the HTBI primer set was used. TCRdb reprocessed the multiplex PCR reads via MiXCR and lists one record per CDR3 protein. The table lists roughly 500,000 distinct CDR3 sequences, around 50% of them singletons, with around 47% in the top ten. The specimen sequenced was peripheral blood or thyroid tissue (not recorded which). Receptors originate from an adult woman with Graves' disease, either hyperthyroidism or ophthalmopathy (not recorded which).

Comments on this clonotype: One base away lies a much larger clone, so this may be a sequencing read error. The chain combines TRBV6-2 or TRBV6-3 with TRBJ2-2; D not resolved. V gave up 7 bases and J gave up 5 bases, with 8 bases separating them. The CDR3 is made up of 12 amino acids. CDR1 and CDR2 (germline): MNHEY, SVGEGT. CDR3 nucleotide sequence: TGTGCCAGCAAGGAGCCTACCGGGGAGCTGTTTTTT. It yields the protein CASKEPTGELFF.

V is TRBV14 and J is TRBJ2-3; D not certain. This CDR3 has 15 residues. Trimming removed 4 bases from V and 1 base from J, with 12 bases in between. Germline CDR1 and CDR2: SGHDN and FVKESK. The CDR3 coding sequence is TGTGCCAGCAGCCTGGTCTTGGTGGGCACAGATACGCAGTATTTT. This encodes CASSLVLVGTDTQYF. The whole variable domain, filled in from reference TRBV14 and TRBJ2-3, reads EAGVTQFPSHSVIEKGQTVTLRCDPISGHDNLYWYRRVMGKEIKFLLHFVKESKQDESGMPNNRFLAERTGGTYSTLKVQPAELEDSGVYFCASSLVLVGTDTQYFGPGTRLTVL.

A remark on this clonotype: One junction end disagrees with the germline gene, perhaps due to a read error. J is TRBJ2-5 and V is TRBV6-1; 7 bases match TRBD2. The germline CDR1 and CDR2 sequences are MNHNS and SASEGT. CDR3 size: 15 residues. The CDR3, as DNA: TGTGCCAGCAGTGAGGTGGGAGGGCCCGAAGAGGCCCAGTACTTC. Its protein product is CASSEVGGPEEAQYF.

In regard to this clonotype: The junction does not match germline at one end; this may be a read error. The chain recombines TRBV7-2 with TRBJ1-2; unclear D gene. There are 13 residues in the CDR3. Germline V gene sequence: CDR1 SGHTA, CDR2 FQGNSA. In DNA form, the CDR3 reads TGTGCCGGCAGCTCCCGGTGGGATGGTCGCTACACCTTC. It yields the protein CAGSSRWDGRYTF.

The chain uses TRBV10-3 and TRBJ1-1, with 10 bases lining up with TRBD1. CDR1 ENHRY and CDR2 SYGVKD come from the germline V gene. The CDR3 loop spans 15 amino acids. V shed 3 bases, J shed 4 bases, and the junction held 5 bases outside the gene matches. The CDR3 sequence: CAISDEGQGGTEAFF. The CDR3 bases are TGTGCCATCAGTGACGAAGGACAGGGGGGCACTGAAGCTTTCTTT.

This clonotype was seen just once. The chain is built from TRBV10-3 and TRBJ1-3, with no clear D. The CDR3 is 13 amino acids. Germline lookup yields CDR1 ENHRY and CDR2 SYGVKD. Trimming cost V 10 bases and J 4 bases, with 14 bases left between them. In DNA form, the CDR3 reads TGTGCCACTAGGAGAGGTTTGGGAAACACCATATATTTT. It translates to CATRRGLGNTIYF.

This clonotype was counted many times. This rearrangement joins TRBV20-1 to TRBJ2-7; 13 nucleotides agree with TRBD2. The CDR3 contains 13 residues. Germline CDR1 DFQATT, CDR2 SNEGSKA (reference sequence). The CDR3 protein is CSSGLAGNYEQYF. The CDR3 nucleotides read TGCAGCTCGGGACTAGCGGGAAACTACGAGCAGTACTTC.

The CDR3 DNA reads TGTGCCACCAGCAGAGACGCGCAGAGTAATTCACCCCTCCACTTT. It specifies CATSRDAQSNSPLHF. V gene TRBV15 combines with J gene TRBJ1-6; D is unclear. Germline assignment: CDR1 LNHNV and CDR2 YYDKDF (reference sequence). The CDR3 extends over 15 amino acids. Trimming left V 0 bases short and J 6 bases short, with 9 bases between.

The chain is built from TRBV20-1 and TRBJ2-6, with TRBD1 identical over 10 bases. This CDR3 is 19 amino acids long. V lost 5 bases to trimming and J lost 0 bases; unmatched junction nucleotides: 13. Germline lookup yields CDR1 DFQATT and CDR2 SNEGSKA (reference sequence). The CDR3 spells CSADRGRSLTGSGANVLTF. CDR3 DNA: TGCAGTGCTGACAGGGGGCGATCATTGACGGGCTCTGGGGCCAACGTCCTGACTTTC.

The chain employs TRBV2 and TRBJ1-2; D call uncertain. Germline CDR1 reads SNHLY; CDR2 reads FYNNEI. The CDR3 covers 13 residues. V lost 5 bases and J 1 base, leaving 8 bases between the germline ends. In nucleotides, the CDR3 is TGTGCCAGCAGTTACAACAGTAACTATGGCTACACCTTC. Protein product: CASSYNSNYGYTF.

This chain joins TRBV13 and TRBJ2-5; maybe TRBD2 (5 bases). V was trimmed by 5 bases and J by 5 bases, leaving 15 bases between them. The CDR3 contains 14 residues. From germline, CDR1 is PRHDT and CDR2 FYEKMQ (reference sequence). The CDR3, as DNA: TGTGCCAGCAGCCAAATGTCTAGCTTGGAGACCCAGTACTTC. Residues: CASSQMSSLETQYF.

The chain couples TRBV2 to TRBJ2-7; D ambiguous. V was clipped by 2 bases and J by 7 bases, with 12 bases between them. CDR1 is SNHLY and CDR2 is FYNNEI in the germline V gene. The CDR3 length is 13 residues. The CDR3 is CASSENWIGEQYF. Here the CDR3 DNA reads TGTGCCAGCAGTGAAAATTGGATAGGGGAGCAGTACTTC.

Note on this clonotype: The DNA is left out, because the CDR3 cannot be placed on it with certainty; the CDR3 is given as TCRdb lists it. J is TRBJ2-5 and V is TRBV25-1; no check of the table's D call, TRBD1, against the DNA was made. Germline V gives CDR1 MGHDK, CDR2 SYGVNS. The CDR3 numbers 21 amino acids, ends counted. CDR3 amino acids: CASSIYLCSVRQGSGSETQYF.

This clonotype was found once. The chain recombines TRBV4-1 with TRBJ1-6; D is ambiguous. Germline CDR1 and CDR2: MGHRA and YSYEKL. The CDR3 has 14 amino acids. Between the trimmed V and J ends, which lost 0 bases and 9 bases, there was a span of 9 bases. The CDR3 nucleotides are TGCGCCAGCAGCCAAGAAGAATTGGGTTCACCCCTCCACTTT. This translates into CASSQEELGSPLHF.